The 13 T cell receptor beta chains in this list originate from one sample, sequenced in a study of blood T cell repertoires in COVID-19. Profiled with immunoSEQ multiplex PCR; TCRdb holds only in-frame clones, not every one. The sample yields 120,000 to 150,000 clones, around 87% seen once. The sequenced material came from peripheral blood. These receptors originate from a man in his fifties or sixties who had recovered from COVID-19.

The CDR3 nucleotides read TGCGCCAGCAGCTCGGACAACTACAATGAGCAGTTCTTC. Protein: CASSSDNYNEQFF. The chain combines TRBV5-1 with TRBJ2-1; tentative D call: TRBD1 (5 bases). The CDR3 contains 13 residues. CDR1 and CDR2 (germline): SGHRS, YFSETQ. V shed 3 bases and J shed 3 bases, with 7 bases lying between them.

The chain recombines TRBV6-2 or TRBV6-3 with TRBJ1-1, with a possible D match to TRBD1 (6 bases). The CDR3 spans 13 residues. V was trimmed by 6 bases and J by 3 bases, leaving 11 bases between them. From germline, CDR1 is MNHEY and CDR2 SVGEGT. The CDR3 DNA is TGTGCCAGCAGCCTCGGGACATACACTGAAGCTTTCTTT. Amino acid sequence: CASSLGTYTEAFF.

The chain joins TRBV6-2 or TRBV6-3 to TRBJ2-7, with 11 positions matching TRBD2. The CDR3 consists of 17 residues. CDR1 is MNHEY and CDR2 is SVGEGT in the germline V gene. Unmatched junction bases numbered 7, after V lost 0 bases and J lost 3 bases. Here the CDR3 reads CASSYSTSSGGFYEQYF. For the CDR3, the DNA is TGTGCCAGCAGTTACTCGACGTCTAGCGGGGGGTTCTACGAGCAGTACTTC.

The chain uses TRBV3-1 (or the pseudogene TRBV3-2) and TRBJ2-1; tentatively, D is TRBD2 (5 bases). Germline V gene data show CDR1 as LGHDT and CDR2 as YNNKEL (reference sequence). The CDR3 is made up of 15 amino acids. V gave up 0 bases and J gave up 9 bases, with 15 bases separating them. CDR3 residues: CASSQDAREAAEQFF. CDR3 nucleotide sequence: TGTGCCAGCAGCCAAGATGCGAGGGAAGCGGCTGAGCAGTTCTTC.

The V call is TRBV7-2, the J call TRBJ1-5, with TRBD1 matching 8 bases. This CDR3 has 15 residues. J was trimmed by 1 base and V by 3 bases; bases with no gene match: 2. In germline, CDR1 is SGHTA, CDR2 FQGNSA. This CDR3 reads CASSLQGASNQPQHF. The CDR3 region has the DNA TGTGCCAGCAGCTTGCAGGGGGCGAGCAATCAGCCCCAGCATTTT.

V and J are TRBV4-3 and TRBJ2-7; TRBD1 matches at 9 bases. V lost 4 bases, J lost 3 bases, and 7 bases stayed unmatched. From germline, CDR1 is LGHNA and CDR2 YSLEER. The CDR3 runs to 15 residues. The CDR3 protein is CASSRDRGSGYEQYF. The CDR3 DNA is TGCGCCAGCAGCCGTGACAGGGGGTCGGGCTACGAGCAGTACTTC.

V gene TRBV4-2 combines with J gene TRBJ2-1; the match to TRBD2 covers 14 bases. The CDR3 runs 18 residues. The ends lost 1 base at V and 0 bases at J; junction bases unmatched: 2. Germline-derived CDR1 and CDR2 are LGHNA and YNFKEQ. The CDR3, as DNA: TGTGCCAGCAGCCAAGGGGGACTAGCGGGGGTCTCCTACAATGAGCAGTTCTTC. Its translation is CASSQGGLAGVSYNEQFF.

This clone was seen a few times. The chain is built from TRBV30 and TRBJ2-7; 11 nucleotides agree with TRBD1. Germline CDR1 reads GTSNPN; CDR2 reads SVGIG (reference sequence). The CDR3 is 12 amino acids. V trimming: 7 bases; J trimming: 3 bases; junction bases outside the gene matches: 2. The CDR3 sequence: CAYGTGGYEQYF. The CDR3 DNA sequence: TGTGCCTATGGGACAGGGGGCTACGAGCAGTACTTC.

The rearrangement uses TRBV7-3 and TRBJ2-1, with 7 bases fitting TRBD1. This CDR3 is built from 14 residues. The V gene's germline CDR1 is SGHTA and CDR2 FQGTGA. With 3 bases clipped from V and 4 bases from J, the junction kept 3 bases outside the gene matches. This CDR3 reads CASSLGTEYNEQFF. CDR3 coding DNA: TGTGCCAGCAGCTTGGGGACAGAGTACAATGAGCAGTTCTTC. Looking up the rest from reference TRBV7-3 and TRBJ2-1 gives the full variable domain: GAGVSQTPSNKVTEKGKYVELRCDPISGHTALYWYRQSLGQGPEFLIYFQGTGAADDSGLPNDRFFAVRPEGSVSTLKIQRTERGDSAVYLCASSLGTEYNEQFFGPGTRLTVL.

J is TRBJ1-1 and V is TRBV3-1 (or the pseudogene TRBV3-2); D is perhaps TRBD1 (5 bases). This CDR3 has 15 amino acids. Trimming shortened V by 4 bases and J by 3 bases, and 15 bases separated the two germline ends. Germline V gene data show CDR1 as LGHDT and CDR2 as YNNKEL (reference sequence). This CDR3 is CASSPYTGVDTEAFF. The CDR3 coding sequence is TGTGCCAGCAGCCCCTATACGGGGGTTGACACTGAAGCTTTCTTT.

This chain joins TRBV14 and TRBJ2-2, with TRBD2 matching 8 bases. Germline V gene data show CDR1 as SGHDN and CDR2 as FVKESK. This CDR3 is 17 amino acids long. Germline trimming cut 5 bases from V and 0 bases from J; bases unmatched to any gene: 8. The CDR3 DNA is TGTGCCAGCAGCGTCAAGCGGGGGCCCGCGAACACCGGGGAGCTGTTTTTT. The encoded protein is CASSVKRGPANTGELFF.

The chain employs TRBV7-9 and TRBJ2-1; D gene unclear. V lost 7 bases and J lost 11, with 18 bases in between. CDR1 is SEHNR and CDR2 is FQNEAQ in the germline V gene (reference sequence). This CDR3 is 13 amino acids long. This chain's CDR3 is CASTSFNSEKQFF. CDR3 nucleotides: TGTGCCAGCACCTCCTTCAATAGTGAAAAGCAGTTCTTC.

V usage is TRBV5-1 and J usage is TRBJ2-2, with D possibly matching TRBD1 (6 bases). The CDR3 is made up of 17 amino acids. CDR1 SGHRS and CDR2 YFSETQ come from the germline V gene. V was cut by 0 bases and J by 7 bases, with 19 bases left in between. Here the CDR3 DNA reads TGCGCCAGCAGCTTGGCCTTTCAGGGGCTTAATCACGGGGAGCTGTTTTTT. It is translated as CASSLAFQGLNHGELFF.